This T cell receptor (beta chain) is from a study of T cells in Graves' hyperthyroidism and ophthalmopathy. General observations from the study: A 13 V-J model separated ophthalmopathy from stable hyperthyroidism. Appearing also in blood were most of the thyroid clonotypes expanded above 0.001.

Uncontrolled infection, other autoimmune disease, pregnancy or lactation excluded patients. For the diagnoses, clinical symptoms, serum thyroxine and TRAb, thyroid ultrasound and orbital computed tomography were used. In this sample, this clonotype turned up many times. Its specificity is not known. This CDR3 spans 13 amino acids. Germline lookup yields CDR1 MNHEY and CDR2 SVGAGI. The V end lost 2 bases, the J end lost 4 bases, and 9 bases lay between the germline ends. Amplification of TCR beta CDR3 regions was performed using RNA transcripts as template. Using the HTBI primer set, a first-round RT-PCR was run on the TCR CDR3. TCRdb re-derived calls from the multiplex PCR reads in MiXCR, one entry per CDR3 protein. The sample lists 200,000 to 250,000 distinct CDR3 sequences, around 24% occurring once.

The chain uses TRBV6-5 and TRBJ2-7; TRBD2 is a possible D gene (5 bases). The receptor was isolated from a woman aged 40 to 50 with Graves' ophthalmopathy. Source material: blood. The CDR3 nucleotides read TGTGCCAGCAGTTACGAGGGAAAGTACGAGCAGTACTTC. It yields the protein CASSYEGKYEQYF.